This T cell receptor (beta chain) originates from a study of T cells after yellow fever vaccination. This clonotype was found many times. Its antigen is not known. J was trimmed by 8 bases and V by 5 bases; bases with no gene match: 7. CDR1 and CDR2 from the germline V gene are SEHNR and FQNEAQ (reference sequence). CDR3 length equals 14 residues. Study results and caveats: Though weaker, the secondary response peaked faster, on day 5 versus 15. Booster samples showed a return of most primary-vaccination clones (under 98% CD4, 80% to 90% CD8). High-abundance clonotypes from the bulk population could contaminate FACS-sorted repertoires.

The 5'RACE template-switching step produced TCR cDNA and added a universal primer site and UMIs. Each CDR3 protein gets one entry after TCRdb re-called the 5' RACE reads with MiXCR. The table shows tens of thousands of distinct CDR3 sequences, with almost 8% occurring only once. V usage is TRBV7-9 and J usage is TRBJ2-1; TRBD1 aligns across 9 bases. The origin of this receptor is a young man who received the YFV17D yellow fever vaccine. This specimen consisted of CD8+ T cells sorted from PBMCs, obtained on the day of the yellow fever booster vaccination. The CDR3 here is CASSLRTGVDEQFF. Written as DNA, the CDR3 is TGTGCCAGCAGCCTTCGGACAGGGGTCGATGAGCAGTTCTTC.